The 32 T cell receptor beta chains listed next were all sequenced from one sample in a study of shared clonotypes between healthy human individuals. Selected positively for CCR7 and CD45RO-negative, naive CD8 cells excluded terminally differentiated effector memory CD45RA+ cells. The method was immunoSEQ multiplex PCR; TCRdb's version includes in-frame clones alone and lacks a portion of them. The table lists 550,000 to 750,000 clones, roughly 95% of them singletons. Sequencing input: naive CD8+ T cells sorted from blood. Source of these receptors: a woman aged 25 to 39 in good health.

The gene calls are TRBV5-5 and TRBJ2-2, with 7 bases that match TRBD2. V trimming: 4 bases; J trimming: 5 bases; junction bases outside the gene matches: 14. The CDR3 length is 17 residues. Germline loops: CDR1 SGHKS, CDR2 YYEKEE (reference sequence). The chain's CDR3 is CASSARPPGTTTGELFF. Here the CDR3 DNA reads TGTGCCAGCAGCGCCAGACCCCCCGGGACTACGACCGGGGAGCTGTTTTTT.

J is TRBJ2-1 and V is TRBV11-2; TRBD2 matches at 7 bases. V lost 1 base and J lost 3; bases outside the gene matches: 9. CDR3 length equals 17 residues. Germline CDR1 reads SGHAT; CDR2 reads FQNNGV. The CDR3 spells CASSLAGGPLFYNEQFF. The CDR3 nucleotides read TGTGCCAGCAGCTTAGCGGGGGGACCTCTATTCTACAATGAGCAGTTCTTC. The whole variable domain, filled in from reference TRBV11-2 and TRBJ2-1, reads EAGVAQSPRYKIIEKRQSVAFWCNPISGHATLYWYQQILGQGPKLLIQFQNNGVVDDSQLPKDRFSAERLKGVDSTLKIQPAKLEDSAVYLCASSLAGGPLFYNEQFFGPGTRLTVL.

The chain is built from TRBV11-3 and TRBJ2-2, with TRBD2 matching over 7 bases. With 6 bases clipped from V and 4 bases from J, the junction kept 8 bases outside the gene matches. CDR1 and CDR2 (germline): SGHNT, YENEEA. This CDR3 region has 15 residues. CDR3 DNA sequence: TGTGCCAGCAGTAAGACTAGCAGAGGCACCGGGGAGCTGTTTTTT. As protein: CASSKTSRGTGELFF.

Written as DNA, the CDR3 is TGTGCCAGCAGCTTAGTTGTTCAGGGTTCCGAGCAGTACTTC. Its protein product is CASSLVVQGSEQYF. The rearrangement joins TRBV7-2 to TRBJ2-7, with TRBD1 as a possible D gene (5 bases). Trimming stripped 1 base from V and 6 bases from J, with 13 bases between. The CDR3 is 14 amino acids. Germline CDR1 and CDR2: SGHTA and FQGNSA.

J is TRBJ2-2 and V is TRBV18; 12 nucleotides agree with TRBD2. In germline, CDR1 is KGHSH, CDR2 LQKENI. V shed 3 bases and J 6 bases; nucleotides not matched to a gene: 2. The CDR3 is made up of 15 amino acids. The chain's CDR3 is CASSPLAGGPGELFF. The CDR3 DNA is TGTGCCAGCTCACCGCTAGCGGGAGGGCCCGGGGAGCTGTTTTTT.

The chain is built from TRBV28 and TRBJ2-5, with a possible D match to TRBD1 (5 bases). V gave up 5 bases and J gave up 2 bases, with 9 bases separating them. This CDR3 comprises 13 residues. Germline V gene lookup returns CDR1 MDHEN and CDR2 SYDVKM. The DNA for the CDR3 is TGTGCCAGCAGTGAGACAGAACAAGAGACCCAGTACTTC. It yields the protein CASSETEQETQYF.

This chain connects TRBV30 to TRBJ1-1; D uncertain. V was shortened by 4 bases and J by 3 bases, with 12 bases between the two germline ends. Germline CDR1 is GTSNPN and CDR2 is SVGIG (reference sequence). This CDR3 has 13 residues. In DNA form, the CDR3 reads TGTGCCTGGAAATTGGACGGGGACACTGAAGCTTTCTTT. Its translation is CAWKLDGDTEAFF.

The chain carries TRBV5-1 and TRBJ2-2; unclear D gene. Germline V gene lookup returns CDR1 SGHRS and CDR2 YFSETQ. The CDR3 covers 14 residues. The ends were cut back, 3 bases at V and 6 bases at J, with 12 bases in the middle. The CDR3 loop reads CASSSRKVAGELFF. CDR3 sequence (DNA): TGCGCCAGCAGCTCGCGGAAAGTCGCCGGGGAGCTGTTTTTT.

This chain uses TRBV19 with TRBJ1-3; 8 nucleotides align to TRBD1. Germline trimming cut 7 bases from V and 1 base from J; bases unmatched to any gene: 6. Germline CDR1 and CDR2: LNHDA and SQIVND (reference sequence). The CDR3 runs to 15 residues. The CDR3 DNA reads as TGTGCCAGTAAGCCGGACAGGGCGTCTGGAAACACCATATATTTT. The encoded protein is CASKPDRASGNTIYF. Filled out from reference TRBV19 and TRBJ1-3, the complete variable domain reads DGGITQSPKYLFRKEGQNVTLSCEQNLNHDAMYWYRQDPGQGLRLIYYSQIVNDFQKGDIAEGYSVSREKKESFPLTVTSAQKNPTAFYLCASKPDRASGNTIYFGEGSWLTVV.

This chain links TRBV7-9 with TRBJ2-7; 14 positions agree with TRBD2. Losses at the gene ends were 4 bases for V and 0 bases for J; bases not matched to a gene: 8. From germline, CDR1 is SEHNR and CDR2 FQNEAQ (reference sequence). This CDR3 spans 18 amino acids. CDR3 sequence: CASSSGLAGGIYSYEQYF. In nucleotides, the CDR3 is TGTGCCAGCAGCTCTGGACTAGCGGGAGGAATCTACTCCTACGAGCAGTACTTC.

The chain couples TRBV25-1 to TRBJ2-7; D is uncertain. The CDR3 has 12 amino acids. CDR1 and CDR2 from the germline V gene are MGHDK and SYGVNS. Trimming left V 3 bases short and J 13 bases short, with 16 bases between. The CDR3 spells CASSDPPGALYF. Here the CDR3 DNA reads TGTGCCAGCAGTGATCCCCCTGGCGCCCTCTACTTC.

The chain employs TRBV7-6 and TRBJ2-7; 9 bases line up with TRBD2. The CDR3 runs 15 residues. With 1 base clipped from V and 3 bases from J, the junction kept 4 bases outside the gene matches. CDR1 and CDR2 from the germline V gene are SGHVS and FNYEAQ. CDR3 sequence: CASSLEASGIYEQYF. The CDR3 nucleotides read TGTGCCAGCAGCTTAGAGGCTAGCGGGATCTACGAGCAGTACTTC.

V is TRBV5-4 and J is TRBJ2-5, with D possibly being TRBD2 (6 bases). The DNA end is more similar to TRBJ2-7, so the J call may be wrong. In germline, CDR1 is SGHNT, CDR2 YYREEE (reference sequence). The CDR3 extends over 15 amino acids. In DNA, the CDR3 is TGTGCCAGCAGCCCGGGGGACGGATTATCCTACGAGCAGTACTTC. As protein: CASSPGDGLSYEQYF.

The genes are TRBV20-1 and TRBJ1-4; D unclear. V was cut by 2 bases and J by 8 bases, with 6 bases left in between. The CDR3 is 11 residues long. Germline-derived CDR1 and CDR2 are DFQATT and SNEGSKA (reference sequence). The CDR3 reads CSARPREKLFF. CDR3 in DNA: TGCAGTGCTAGACCCAGGGAAAAACTGTTTTTT.

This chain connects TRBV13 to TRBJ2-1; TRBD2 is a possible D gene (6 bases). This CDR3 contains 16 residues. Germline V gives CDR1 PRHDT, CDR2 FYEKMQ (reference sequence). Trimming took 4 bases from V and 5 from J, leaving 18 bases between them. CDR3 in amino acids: CASSSPPGLTNNEQFF. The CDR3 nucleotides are TGTGCCAGCAGCTCACCACCGGGACTGACGAACAATGAGCAGTTCTTC.

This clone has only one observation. CDR3 region: CASSFYGEHDEQYF. CDR3 bases: TGTGCCAGCAGCTTCTACGGGGAGCACGACGAGCAGTACTTC. The rearrangement links TRBV5-5 to TRBJ2-7; TRBD2 is a possible D gene (5 bases). The CDR3 is 14 residues long. V dropped 2 bases and J dropped 5 bases, with 14 bases sitting between them. Germline-derived CDR1 and CDR2 are SGHKS and YYEKEE (reference sequence).

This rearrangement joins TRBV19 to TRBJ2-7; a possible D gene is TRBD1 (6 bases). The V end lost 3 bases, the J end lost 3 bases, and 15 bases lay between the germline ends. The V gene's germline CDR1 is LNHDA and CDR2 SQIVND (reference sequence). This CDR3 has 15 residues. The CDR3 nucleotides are TGTGCCAGTAGTATTTCTGCCAGGGGAGTCTACGAGCAGTACTTC. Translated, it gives CASSISARGVYEQYF.

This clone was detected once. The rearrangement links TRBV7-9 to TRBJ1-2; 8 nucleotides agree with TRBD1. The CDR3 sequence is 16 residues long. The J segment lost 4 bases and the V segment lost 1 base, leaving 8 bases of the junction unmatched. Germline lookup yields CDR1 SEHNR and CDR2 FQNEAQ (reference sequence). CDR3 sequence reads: CASSLEGSGQVYGYTF. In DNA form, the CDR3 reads TGTGCCAGCAGCTTAGAGGGGTCGGGACAGGTCTATGGCTACACCTTC.

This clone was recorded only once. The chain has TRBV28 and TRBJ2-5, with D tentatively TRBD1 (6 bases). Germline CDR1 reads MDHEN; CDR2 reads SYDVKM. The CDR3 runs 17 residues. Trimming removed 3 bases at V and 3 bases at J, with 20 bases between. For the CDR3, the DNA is TGTGCCAGCAGTTTCCAGGGGCGCTCGGTCGCCGAAGAGACCCAGTACTTC. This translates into CASSFQGRSVAEETQYF.

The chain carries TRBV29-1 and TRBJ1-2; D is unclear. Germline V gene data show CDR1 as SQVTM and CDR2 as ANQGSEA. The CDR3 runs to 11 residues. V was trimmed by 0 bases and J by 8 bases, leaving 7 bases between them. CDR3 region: CSVEDLRGYTF. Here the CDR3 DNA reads TGCAGCGTTGAAGATCTTAGGGGCTACACCTTC.

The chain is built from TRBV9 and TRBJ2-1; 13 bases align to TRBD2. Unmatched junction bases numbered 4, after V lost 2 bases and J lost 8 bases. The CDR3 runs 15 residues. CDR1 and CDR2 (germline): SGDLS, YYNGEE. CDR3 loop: CASSVWTSGSDEQFF. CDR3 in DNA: TGTGCCAGCAGCGTCTGGACTAGCGGGAGTGATGAGCAGTTCTTC.

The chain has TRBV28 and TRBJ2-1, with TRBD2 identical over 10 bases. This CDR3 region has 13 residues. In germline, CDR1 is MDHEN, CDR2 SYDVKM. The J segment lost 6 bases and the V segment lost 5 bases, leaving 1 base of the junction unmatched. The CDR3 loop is CASSVAGGNEQFF. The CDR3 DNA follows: TGTGCCAGCAGTGTAGCGGGAGGCAATGAGCAGTTCTTC. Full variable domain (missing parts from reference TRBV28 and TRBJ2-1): DVKVTQSSRYLVKRTGEKVFLECVQDMDHENMFWYRQDPGLGLRLIYFSYDVKMKEKGDIPEGYSVSREKKERFSLILESASTNQTSMYLCASSVAGGNEQFFGPGTRLTVL.

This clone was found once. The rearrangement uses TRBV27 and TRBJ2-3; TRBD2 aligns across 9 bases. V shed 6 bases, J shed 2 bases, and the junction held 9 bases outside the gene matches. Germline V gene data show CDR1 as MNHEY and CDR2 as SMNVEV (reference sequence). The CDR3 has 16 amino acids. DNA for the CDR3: TGTGCCAGCAGCCCGACCCTAGCGGGGCCCACAGATACGCAGTATTTT. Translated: CASSPTLAGPTDTQYF.

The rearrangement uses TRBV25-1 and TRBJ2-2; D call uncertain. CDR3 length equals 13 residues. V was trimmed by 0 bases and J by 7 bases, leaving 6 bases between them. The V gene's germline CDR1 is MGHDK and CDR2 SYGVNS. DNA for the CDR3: TGTGCCAGCAGTGAATATTGGAGCGGGGAGCTGTTTTTT. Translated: CASSEYWSGELFF.

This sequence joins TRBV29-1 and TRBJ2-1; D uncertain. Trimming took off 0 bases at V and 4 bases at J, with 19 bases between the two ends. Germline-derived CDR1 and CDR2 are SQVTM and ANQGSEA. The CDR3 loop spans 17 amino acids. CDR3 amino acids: CSVEDLPGTPGYNEQFF. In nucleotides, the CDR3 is TGCAGCGTTGAAGACCTTCCCGGAACCCCTGGGTACAATGAGCAGTTCTTC.

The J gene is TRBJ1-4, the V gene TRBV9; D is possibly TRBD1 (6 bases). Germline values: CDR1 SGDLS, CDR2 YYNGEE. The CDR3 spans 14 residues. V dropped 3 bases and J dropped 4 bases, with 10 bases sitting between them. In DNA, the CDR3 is TGTGCCAGCAGCGCCGGACAGAGTAATGAAAAACTGTTTTTT. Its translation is CASSAGQSNEKLFF.

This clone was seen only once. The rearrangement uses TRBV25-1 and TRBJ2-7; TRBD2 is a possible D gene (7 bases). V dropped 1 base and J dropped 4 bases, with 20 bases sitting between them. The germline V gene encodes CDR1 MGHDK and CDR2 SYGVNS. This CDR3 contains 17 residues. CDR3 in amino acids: CASSEWDYRAGGYEQYF. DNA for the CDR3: TGTGCCAGCAGTGAATGGGACTACAGGGCCGGGGGGTACGAGCAGTACTTC.

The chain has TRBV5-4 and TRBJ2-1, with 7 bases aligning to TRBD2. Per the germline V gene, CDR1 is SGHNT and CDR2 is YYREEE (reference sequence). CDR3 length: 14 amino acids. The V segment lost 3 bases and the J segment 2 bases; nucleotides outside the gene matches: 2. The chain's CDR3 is CASSWGGAYNEQFF. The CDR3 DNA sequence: TGTGCCAGCAGCTGGGGGGGGGCCTACAATGAGCAGTTCTTC.

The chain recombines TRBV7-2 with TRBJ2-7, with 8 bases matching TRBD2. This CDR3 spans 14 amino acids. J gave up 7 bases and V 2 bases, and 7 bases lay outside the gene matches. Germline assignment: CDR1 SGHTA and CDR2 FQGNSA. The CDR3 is CASSLLAGSIEQYF. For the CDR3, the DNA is TGTGCCAGCAGCTTACTAGCGGGTTCTATTGAGCAGTACTTC.

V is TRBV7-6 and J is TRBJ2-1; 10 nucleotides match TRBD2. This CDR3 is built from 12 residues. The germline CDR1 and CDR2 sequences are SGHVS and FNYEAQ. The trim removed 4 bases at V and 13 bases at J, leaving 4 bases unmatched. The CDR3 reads CASSSGLAVQFF. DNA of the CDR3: TGTGCCAGCAGCTCCGGACTAGCGGTTCAGTTCTTC.

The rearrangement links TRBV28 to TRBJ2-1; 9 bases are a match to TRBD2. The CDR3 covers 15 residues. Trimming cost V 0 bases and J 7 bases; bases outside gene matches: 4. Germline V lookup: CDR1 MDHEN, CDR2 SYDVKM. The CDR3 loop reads CASSLWLSGGNEQFF. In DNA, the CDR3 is TGTGCCAGCAGTTTATGGCTAAGCGGGGGGAATGAGCAGTTCTTC.

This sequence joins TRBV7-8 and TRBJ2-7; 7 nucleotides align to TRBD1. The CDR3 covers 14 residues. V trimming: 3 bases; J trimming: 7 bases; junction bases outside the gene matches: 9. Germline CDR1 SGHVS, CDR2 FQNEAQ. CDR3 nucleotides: TGTGCCAGCAGCTTTGGTGCAGGGGGTAATGAGCAGTACTTC. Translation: CASSFGAGGNEQYF.